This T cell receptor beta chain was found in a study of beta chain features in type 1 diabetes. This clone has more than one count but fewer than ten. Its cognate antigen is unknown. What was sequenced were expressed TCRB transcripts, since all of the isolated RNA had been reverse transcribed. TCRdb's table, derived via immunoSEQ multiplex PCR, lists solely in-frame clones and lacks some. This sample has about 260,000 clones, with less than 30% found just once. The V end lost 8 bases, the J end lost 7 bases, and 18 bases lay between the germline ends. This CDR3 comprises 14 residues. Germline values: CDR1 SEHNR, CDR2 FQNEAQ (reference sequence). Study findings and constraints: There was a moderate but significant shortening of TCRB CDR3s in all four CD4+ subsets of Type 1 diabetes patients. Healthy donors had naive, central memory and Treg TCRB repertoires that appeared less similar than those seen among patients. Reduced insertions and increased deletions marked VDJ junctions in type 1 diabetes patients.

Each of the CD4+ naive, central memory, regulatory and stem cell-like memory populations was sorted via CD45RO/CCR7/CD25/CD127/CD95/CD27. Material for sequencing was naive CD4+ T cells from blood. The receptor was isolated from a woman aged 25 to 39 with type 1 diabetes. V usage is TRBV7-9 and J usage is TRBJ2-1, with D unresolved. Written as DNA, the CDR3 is TGTGCCAGCCTCGAGGTTGCGATAATTAATGAGCAGTTCTTC. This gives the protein CASLEVAIINEQFF.